This T cell receptor beta chain originates from a study of T cells expressing NK-cell markers. General observations from the study: A handful of donors showed these clonotypes also leading the CD3+CD56-NKG2C+ fraction.

On this clonotype: Its specificity is unknown.

For each CDR3 protein, TCRdb gives one entry from its re-call of the 5' RACE reads, without DNA. The specimen's table records approximately 440,000 distinct CDR3 sequences. In germline, CDR1 is DFQATT, CDR2 SNEGSKA (reference sequence). This CDR3 has 13 residues. This chain links TRBV20-1 with TRBJ2-5. This TCR came from a woman between 50 and 59 years old in good health. Input material: blood T cells: a sorted CD56 or NKG2C T cell subset, CD4+ or CD8+ T cells, or bulk PBMC T cells (not recorded which). The CDR3 sequence: CSAPIVVAETQYF.